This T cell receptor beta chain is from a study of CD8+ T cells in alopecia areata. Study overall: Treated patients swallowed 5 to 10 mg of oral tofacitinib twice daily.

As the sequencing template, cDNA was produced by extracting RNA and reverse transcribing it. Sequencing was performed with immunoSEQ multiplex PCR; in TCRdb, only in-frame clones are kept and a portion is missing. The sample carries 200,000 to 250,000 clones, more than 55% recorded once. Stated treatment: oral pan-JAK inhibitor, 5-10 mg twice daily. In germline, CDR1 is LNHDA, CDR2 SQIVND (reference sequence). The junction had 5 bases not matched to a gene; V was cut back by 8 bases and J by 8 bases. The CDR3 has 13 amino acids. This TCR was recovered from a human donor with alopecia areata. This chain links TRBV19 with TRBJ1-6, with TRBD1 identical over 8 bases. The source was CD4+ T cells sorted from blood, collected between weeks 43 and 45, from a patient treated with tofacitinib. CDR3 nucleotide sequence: TGTGCCAGTCGGGGACAGGCCGATTCACCCCTCCACTTT. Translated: CASRGQADSPLHF.